This TCR beta chain was identified in a study of response to subunit inactivated influenza vaccine. Points from the study as a whole: Authors suggested that a seasonal influenza vaccination recruits few new T cells each time.

Using its own MiXCR run on the RT-PCR reads, TCRdb lists one record per CDR3 protein. The table shows around 710,000 distinct CDR3 sequences, with over 11% occurring only once. Germline lookup yields CDR1 LNHNV and CDR2 YYDKDF (reference sequence). V was trimmed by 3 bases and J by 6 bases, leaving 16 bases between them. The CDR3 loop spans 15 amino acids. This clonotype was seen more than once but under ten times. Its cognate antigen is unknown. The sample here was PBMCs from blood, taken roughly 15 days before vaccination. The V and J genes are TRBV15 and TRBJ2-3, with D possibly being TRBD2 (5 bases). The TCR comes from a man aged 50-60 years who received an inactivated influenza vaccine. CDR3 sequence (DNA): TGTGCCACCAGCAGGTCTCAGGACTCGGCGGATACGCAGTATTTT. This codes for CATSRSQDSADTQYF.